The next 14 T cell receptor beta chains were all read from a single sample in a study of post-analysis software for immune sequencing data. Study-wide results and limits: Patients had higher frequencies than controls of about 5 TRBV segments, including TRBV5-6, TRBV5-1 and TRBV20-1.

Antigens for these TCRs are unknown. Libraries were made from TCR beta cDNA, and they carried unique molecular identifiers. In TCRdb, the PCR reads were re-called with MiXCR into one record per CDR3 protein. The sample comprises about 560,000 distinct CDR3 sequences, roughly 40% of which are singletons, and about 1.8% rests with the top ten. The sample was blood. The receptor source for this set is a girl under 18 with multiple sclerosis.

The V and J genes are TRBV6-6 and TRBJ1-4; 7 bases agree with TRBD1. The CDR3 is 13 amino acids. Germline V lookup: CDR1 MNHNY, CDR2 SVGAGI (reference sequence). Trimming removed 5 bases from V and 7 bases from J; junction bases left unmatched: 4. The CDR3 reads CASSKTGREKLFF. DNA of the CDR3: TGTGCCAGCAGTAAGACAGGGCGTGAAAAACTGTTTTTT.

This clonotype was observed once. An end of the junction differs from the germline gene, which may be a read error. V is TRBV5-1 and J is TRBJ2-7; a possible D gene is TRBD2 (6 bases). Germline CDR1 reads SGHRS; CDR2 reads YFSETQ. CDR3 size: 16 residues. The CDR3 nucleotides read TGTGCCAGCAGCTTGGGAAGGAGGGCCCCAGCCTACGAGCAGTACTTC. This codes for CASSLGRRAPAYEQYF.

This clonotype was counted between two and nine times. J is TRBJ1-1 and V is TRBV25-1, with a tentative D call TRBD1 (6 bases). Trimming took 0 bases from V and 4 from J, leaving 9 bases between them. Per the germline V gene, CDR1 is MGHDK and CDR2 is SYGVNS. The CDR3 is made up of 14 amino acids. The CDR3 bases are TGTGCCAGCAGTGAATATAGAGGGGGCACTGAAGCTTTCTTT. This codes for CASSEYRGGTEAFF.

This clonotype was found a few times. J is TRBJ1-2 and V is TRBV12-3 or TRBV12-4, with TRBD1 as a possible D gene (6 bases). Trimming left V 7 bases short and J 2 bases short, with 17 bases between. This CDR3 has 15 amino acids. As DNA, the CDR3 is TGTGCCAGCACCCGATCCGGGGGGCGGAACTATGGCTACACCTTC. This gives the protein CASTRSGGRNYGYTF.

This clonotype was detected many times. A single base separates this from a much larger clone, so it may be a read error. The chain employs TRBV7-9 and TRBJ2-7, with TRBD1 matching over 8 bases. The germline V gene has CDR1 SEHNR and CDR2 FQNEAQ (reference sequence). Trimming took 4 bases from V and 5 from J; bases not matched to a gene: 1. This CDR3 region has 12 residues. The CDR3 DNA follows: TGTGCCAGCAGCTCGACAGGGGACGAGCAGTACTTC. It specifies CASSSTGDEQYF.

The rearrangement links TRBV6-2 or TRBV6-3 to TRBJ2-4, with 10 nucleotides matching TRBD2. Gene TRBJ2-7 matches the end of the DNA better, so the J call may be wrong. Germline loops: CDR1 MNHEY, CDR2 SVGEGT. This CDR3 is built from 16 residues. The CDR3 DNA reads TGTGCCAGCAGTTACTCCCCTGGGACTAGCGACTACGAGCAGTACTTC. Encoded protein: CASSYSPGTSDYEQYF.

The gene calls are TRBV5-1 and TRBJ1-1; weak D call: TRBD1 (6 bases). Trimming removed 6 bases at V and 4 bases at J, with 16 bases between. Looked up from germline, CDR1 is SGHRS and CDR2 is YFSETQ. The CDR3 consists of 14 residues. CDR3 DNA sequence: TGCGCCAGCACCATGGGGGGGGCCGGCACTGAAGCTTTCTTT. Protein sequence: CASTMGGAGTEAFF.

CDR3 in DNA: TGCGCCAGCAGCTTGGGACGGAACGAGCAGTACTTC. Amino acid sequence: CASSLGRNEQYF. V usage is TRBV5-1 and J usage is TRBJ2-5; D gene uncertain. The end of the DNA fits TRBJ2-7 better, so the J call may be wrong. In germline, CDR1 is SGHRS, CDR2 YFSETQ. This CDR3 contains 12 residues.

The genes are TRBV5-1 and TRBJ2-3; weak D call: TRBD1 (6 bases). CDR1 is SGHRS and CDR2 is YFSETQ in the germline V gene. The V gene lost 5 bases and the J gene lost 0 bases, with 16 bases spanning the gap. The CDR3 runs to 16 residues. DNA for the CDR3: TGCGCCAGCAGTTCTGCGGCCAGGGGAAGCACAGATACGCAGTATTTT. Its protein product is CASSSAARGSTDTQYF.

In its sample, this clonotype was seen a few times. This chain's CDR3 is CASNAGPRNEQFF. DNA for the CDR3: TGTGCCAGCAATGCGGGACCTAGGAATGAGCAGTTCTTC. V and J are TRBV12-3 or TRBV12-4 and TRBJ2-1; D may be TRBD2 (6 bases). CDR3 size: 13 residues. V was cut by 7 bases and J by 7 bases, with 14 bases left in between.

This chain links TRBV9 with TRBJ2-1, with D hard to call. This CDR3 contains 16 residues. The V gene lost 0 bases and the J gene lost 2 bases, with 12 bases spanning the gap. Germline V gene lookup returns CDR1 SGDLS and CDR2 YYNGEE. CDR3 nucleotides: TGTGCCAGCAGCGTAGCTTATTCGGTTCCCTACAATGAGCAGTTCTTC. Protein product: CASSVAYSVPYNEQFF.

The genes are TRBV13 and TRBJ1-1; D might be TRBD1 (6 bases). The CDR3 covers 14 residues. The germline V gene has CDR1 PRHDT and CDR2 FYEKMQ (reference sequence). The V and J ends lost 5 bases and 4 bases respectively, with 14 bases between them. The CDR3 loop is CASSQGRLTTEAFF. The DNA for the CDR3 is TGTGCCAGCAGCCAGGGGAGATTGACCACTGAAGCTTTCTTT.

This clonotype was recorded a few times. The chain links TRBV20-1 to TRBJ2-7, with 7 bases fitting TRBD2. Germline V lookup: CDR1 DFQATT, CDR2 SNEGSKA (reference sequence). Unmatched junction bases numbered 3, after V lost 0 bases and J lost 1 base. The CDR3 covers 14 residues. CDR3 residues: CSAREASGSYEQYF. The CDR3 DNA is TGCAGTGCTAGAGAGGCTAGCGGATCCTACGAGCAGTACTTC.

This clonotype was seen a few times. The chain's CDR3 is CSASILGPPAQDTQYF. CDR3 sequence (DNA): TGCAGTGCTAGTATTCTTGGACCCCCGGCACAGGATACGCAGTATTTT. The chain couples TRBV20-1 to TRBJ2-3, with D uncertain. The germline CDR1 and CDR2 sequences are DFQATT and SNEGSKA (reference sequence). Trimming pared 3 bases from V and 6 bases from J, leaving 22 bases between. This CDR3 spans 16 amino acids.